The source of this TCR beta chain is a study of blood T cell repertoires in COVID-19. Study background: Samples taken during acute and convalescent COVID-19 were collected in the United States, Italy and Spain. From T cells, B-cell-depleted T cells, or PBMCs came the material, which was cDNA or gDNA.

This clone was counted a single time. In the authors' workflow: Amplification of reference gene primers was used by the study to estimate nucleated cell counts. The repertoire was sequenced with immunoSEQ multiplex PCR; TCRdb's copy has only in-frame clones and lacks some. V and J calls and clone size are those listed in that table; D and trimming were worked out from the DNA. The sample lists fewer than 250,000 clones; roughly nine tenths were seen once. From germline, CDR1 is MDHEN and CDR2 SYDVKM. This CDR3 has 14 amino acids. The ends were cut back, 2 bases at V and 7 bases at J, with 12 bases in the middle.

This chain connects TRBV28 to TRBJ1-5; TRBD1 is a possible D gene (6 bases). The source is a man aged 25 to 40 with acute or convalescent COVID-19. The sequenced sample consisted of peripheral blood. This chain's CDR3 is CASSLRAGAQPQHF. The CDR3 nucleotides are TGTGCCAGCAGTTTACGGGCAGGGGCCCAGCCCCAGCATTTT.